Listed below are T cell receptor beta chains from one sample, sequenced in a study of cytomegalovirus exposure and HLA in healthy donors. Sequencing was performed with immunoSEQ multiplex PCR; in TCRdb, only in-frame clones are kept and a portion is missing. The specimen's table records about 110,000 clones. Sample: PBMCs. All receptors derive from a middle-aged man in good health and CMV-seronegative. CDR3s include the opening cysteine and the closing phenylalanine or tryptophan. D genes are given only for firm matches.

CDR3aa	CDR3nt	v_gene	d_gene	j_gene
CASSLRDRVSGYTF	TGTGCCAGCAGCCTCCGGGACAGGGTCTCTGGCTACACCTTC	TRBV6-5	TRBD1	TRBJ1-2
CSAIGTGSEQYF	TGCAGCGCCATCGGGACAGGGAGCGAGCAGTACTTC	TRBV29-1	TRBD1	TRBJ2-7
CASSPSGTGVYEQYF	TGTGCCAGCAGCCCCTCCGGGACAGGGGTCTACGAGCAGTACTTC	TRBV6-5	TRBD1	TRBJ2-7
CASSYRQGGSPLHF	TGTGCCAGCAGTTACAGACAGGGTGGTTCACCCCTCCACTTT	TRBV6-6	TRBD1	TRBJ1-6
CASSQDPTGNYEQYF	TGCGCCAGCAGCCAAGATCCTACAGGAAACTACGAGCAGTACTTC	TRBV4-3	NA	TRBJ2-7
CASSSLYEQYF	TGTGCCAGCAGCTCTCTATACGAGCAGTACTTC	TRBV11-2	NA	TRBJ2-7
CASSLGRADTQYF	TGTGCTAGCAGCTTAGGCAGGGCAGATACGCAGTATTTT	TRBV7-7	NA	TRBJ2-3
CASSPEASSSYEQYF	TGTGCCAGCAGCCCGGAGGCTTCGAGCTCCTACGAGCAGTACTTC	TRBV11-2	NA	TRBJ2-7
CASTIGGTDTQYF	TGTGCCAGCACCATAGGGGGAACAGATACGCAGTATTTT	TRBV7-2	NA	TRBJ2-3
CASSLRGFMGYTF	TGTGCCAGCAGCTTGAGGGGTTTTATGGGCTACACCTTC	TRBV5-6	NA	TRBJ1-2
CASSQELQGASTEAFF	TGCGCCAGCAGCCAAGAATTACAGGGGGCGAGCACTGAAGCTTTCTTT	TRBV4-3	TRBD1	TRBJ1-1
CASLPWTLGTNEKLFF	TGTGCCAGCCTTCCCTGGACACTTGGAACTAATGAAAAACTGTTTTTT	TRBV28	NA	TRBJ1-4
CASSLSARGYTF	TGTGCCAGCAGCTTGTCTGCCAGAGGCTACACCTTC	TRBV5-6	NA	TRBJ1-2
CASSIGSTAPYEKLFF	TGTGCCAGTAGTATTGGGTCGACAGCACCTTATGAAAAACTGTTTTTT	TRBV19	NA	TRBJ1-4